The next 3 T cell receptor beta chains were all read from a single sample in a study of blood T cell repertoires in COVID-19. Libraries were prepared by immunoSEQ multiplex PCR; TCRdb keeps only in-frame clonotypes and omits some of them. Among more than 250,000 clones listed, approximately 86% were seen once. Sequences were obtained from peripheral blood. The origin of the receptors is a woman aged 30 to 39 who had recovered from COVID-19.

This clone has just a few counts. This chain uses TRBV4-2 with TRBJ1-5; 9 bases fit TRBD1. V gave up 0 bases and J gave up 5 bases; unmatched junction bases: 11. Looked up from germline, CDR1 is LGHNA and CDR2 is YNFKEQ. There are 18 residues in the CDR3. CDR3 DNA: TGTGCCAGCAGCCAAGACCCGGCGGGGACAGGGCCTTATCAGCCCCAGCATTTT. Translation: CASSQDPAGTGPYQPQHF.

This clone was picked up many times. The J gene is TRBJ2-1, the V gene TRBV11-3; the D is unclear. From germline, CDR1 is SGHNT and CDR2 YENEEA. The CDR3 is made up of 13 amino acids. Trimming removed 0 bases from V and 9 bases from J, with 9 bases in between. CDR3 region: CASSLDTSPEQFF. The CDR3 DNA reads TGTGCCAGCAGCTTAGATACTTCTCCTGAGCAGTTCTTC.

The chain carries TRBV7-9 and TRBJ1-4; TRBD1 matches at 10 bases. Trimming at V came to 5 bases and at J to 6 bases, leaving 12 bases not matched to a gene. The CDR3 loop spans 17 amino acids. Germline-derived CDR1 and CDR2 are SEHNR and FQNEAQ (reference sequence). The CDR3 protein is CASSKRTGGVLDEKLFF. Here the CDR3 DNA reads TGTGCCAGCAGCAAGAGGACAGGGGGAGTGTTGGATGAAAAACTGTTTTTT.